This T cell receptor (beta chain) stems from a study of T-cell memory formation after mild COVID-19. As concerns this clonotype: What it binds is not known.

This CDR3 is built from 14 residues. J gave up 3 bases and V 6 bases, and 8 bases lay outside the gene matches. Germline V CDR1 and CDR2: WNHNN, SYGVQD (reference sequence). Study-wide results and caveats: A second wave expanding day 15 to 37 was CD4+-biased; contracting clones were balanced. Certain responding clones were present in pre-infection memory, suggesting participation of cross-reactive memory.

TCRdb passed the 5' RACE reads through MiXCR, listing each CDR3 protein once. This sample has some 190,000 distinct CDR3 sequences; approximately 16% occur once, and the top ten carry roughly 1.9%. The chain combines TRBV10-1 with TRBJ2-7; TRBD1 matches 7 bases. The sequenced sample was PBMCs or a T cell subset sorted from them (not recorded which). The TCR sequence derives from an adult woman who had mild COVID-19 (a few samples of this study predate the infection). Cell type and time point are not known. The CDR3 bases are TGCGCCAGCAGAAGACAGGGACCCTTCTACGAGCAGTACTTC. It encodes CASRRQGPFYEQYF.